This T cell receptor (beta chain) was captured by sequencing in a study of blood T cell repertoires in COVID-19. Study background: Acute and convalescent COVID-19 samples came from the United States, Italy and Spain. Nucleic acid was either cDNA or gDNA, and it came from T cells, B-cell-depleted T cells, or PBMCs.

Original methodology: Researchers report that nucleated cell counts were estimated from reference gene primer amplification. Profiling relied on immunoSEQ multiplex PCR, and the TCRdb table lists in-frame clones only, not all of them. Clone size and V and J calls were adopted from that table, with D and trimming inferred from the DNA. The repertoire includes under 95,000 clones, 75% to 90% of them detected once, and under 20% sits in the top ten. Germline CDR1 is SGHRS and CDR2 is YFSETQ. CDR3 length: 13 amino acids. J was trimmed by 4 bases and V by 4 bases; bases with no gene match: 4. The chain combines TRBV5-1 with TRBJ1-1, with 7 bases that match TRBD1. This receptor was obtained from a woman at least 80 years old with acute or convalescent COVID-19. Sample: peripheral blood. CDR3 sequence: CASSPRGVTEAFF. CDR3 nucleotides: TGCGCCAGCAGCCCCAGGGGGGTCACTGAAGCTTTCTTT.